The present T cell receptor (beta chain) was sequenced within a study of T cell responses to AZD1222 COVID-19 vaccine. Germline values: CDR1 SGHRS, CDR2 YFSETQ. V lost 0 bases and J 4 bases, leaving 13 bases between the germline ends. The CDR3 loop spans 15 amino acids. Here immunoSEQ multiplex PCR was the method, and the copy in TCRdb shows in-frame clones only, minus some. This table has approximately 190,000 clones, roughly 92% appearing once. J is TRBJ1-2 and V is TRBV5-1; D gene ambiguous. The clonotype originates from an adult who received the MenACWY meningococcal vaccine as a control. Sequencing was performed on peripheral blood, taken 28 days after the second dose of the MenACWY control vaccine. The CDR3 reads CASSLEGAGVYGYTF. Here the CDR3 DNA reads TGCGCCAGCAGCTTGGAGGGTGCCGGAGTCTATGGCTACACCTTC.